This TCR beta chain was recovered during a study of T cell responses to AZD1222 COVID-19 vaccine. Looked up from germline, CDR1 is MGHDK and CDR2 is SYGVNS. V shed 2 bases and J shed 8 bases, with 15 bases lying between them. The CDR3 spans 14 residues. Clones were read by immunoSEQ multiplex PCR, and TCRdb kept only the in-frame ones, dropping some. The table lists approximately 30,000 clones, around 78% of them singletons, with about 4.7% in the top ten. V is TRBV25-1 and J is TRBJ1-2; D might be TRBD1 (6 bases). The sequence derives from an adult who received the AZD1222 COVID-19 vaccine. The material sequenced was peripheral blood, taken 28 days after the second AZD1222 dose. CDR3 DNA: TGTGCCAGCAGTGAAGTGGAGACAGGATACGGCTACACCTTC. Its protein is CASSEVETGYGYTF.